This T cell receptor (beta chain) was sequenced in a study of shared clonotypes between healthy human individuals. The study, taken as a whole, reports: With a few donors compared, around 5% of naive CD4 clonotypes were shared. Estimated richness was generally greater in naive than memory subsets.

Germline-derived CDR1 and CDR2 are MDHEN and SYDVKM. The length of the CDR3 is 16 residues. Trimming removed 3 bases at V and 0 bases at J, with 11 bases between. This clone was seen just once. What it binds is unknown. The table came from immunoSEQ multiplex PCR; TCRdb's copy has only in-frame clones and leaves some out. The table includes over a million clones, about 80% detected once. This sequence was found in a man between 18 and 29 years old in good health. Some clones in this sample may be carry-over from other donors' samples. Sequences were obtained from memory CD4+ T cells from PBMCs. Subset described: CD45RA-negative fraction. The V and J genes are TRBV28 and TRBJ1-4, with a weak D call TRBD1 (5 bases). The CDR3 DNA reads TGTGCCAGCAGTTTCAGACAGCATGCAACTAATGAAAAACTGTTTTTT. Protein: CASSFRQHATNEKLFF. The entire variable domain, with the rest obtained from reference TRBV28 and TRBJ1-4, is as follows: DVKVTQSSRYLVKRTGEKVFLECVQDMDHENMFWYRQDPGLGLRLIYFSYDVKMKEKGDIPEGYSVSREKKERFSLILESASTNQTSMYLCASSFRQHATNEKLFFGSGTQLSVL.